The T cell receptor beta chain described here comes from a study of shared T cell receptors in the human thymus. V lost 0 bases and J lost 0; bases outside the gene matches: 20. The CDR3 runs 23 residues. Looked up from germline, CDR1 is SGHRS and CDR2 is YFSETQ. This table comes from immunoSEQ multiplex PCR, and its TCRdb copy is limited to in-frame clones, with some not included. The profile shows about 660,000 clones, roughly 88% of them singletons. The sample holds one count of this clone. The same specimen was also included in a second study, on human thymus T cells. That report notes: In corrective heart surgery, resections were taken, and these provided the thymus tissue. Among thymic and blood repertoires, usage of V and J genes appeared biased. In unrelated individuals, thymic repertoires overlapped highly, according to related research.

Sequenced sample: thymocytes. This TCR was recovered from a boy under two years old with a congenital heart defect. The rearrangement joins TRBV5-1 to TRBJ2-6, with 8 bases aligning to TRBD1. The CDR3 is CASSLEGQGCARELDSGANVLTF. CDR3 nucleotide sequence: TGCGCCAGCAGCTTGGAAGGACAGGGTTGCGCGAGAGAATTAGACTCTGGGGCCAACGTCCTGACTTTC.